This entry describes one TCR beta chain. No antigen is known for it. Profiling relied on immunoSEQ multiplex PCR, and the TCRdb table lists in-frame clones only, not all of them. The repertoire includes about 2.4 million clones, more than 85% of them detected once, and 0.36% sits in the top ten. This specimen belongs to a study of shared clonotypes between healthy human individuals. Study-level results: Sampling was confined to blood; repertoires within tissues likely differ.

The length of the CDR3 is 16 residues. The germline V gene encodes CDR1 SGHNT and CDR2 YYREEE (reference sequence). V gave up 4 bases and J gave up 1 base, with 16 bases separating them. The rearrangement links TRBV5-4 to TRBJ2-3; D gene ambiguous. This TCR derives from a man younger than 35 in good health. Some clones in this sample may be carry-over from other donors' samples. Material: naive CD4+ T cells from PBMCs. Indicated subset: CD45RA+ positively selected. CDR3 in amino acids: CASSPAHRRGTDTQYF. DNA for the CDR3: TGTGCCAGCAGCCCCGCCCATCGACGGGGCACAGATACGCAGTATTTT.